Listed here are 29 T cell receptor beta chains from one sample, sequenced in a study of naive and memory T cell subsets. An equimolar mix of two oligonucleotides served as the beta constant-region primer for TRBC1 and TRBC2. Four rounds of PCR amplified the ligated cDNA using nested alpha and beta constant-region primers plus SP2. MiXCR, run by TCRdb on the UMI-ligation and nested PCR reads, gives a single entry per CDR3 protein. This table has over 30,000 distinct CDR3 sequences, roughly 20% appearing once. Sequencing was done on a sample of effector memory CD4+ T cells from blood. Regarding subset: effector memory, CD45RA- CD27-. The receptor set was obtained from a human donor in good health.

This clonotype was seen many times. The CDR3 sequence is CASLWGATNEKLFF. CDR3 in DNA: TGTGCCAGCTTGTGGGGGGCAACTAATGAAAAACTGTTTTTT. This chain links TRBV5-5 with TRBJ1-4; D possibly corresponds to TRBD1 (5 bases). This CDR3 is 14 amino acids long. Germline V gives CDR1 SGHKS, CDR2 YYEKEE (reference sequence). The V end was cut by 7 bases, the J end by 0 bases, with 10 bases between.

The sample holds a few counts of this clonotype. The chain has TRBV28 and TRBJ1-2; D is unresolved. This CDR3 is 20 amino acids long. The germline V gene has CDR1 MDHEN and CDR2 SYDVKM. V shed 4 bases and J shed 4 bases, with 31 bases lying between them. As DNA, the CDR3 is TGTGCCAGCAGTTCAATCATCTTATCTGACATTCCCCCGGACGGCTATGGCTACACCTTC. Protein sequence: CASSSIILSDIPPDGYGYTF.

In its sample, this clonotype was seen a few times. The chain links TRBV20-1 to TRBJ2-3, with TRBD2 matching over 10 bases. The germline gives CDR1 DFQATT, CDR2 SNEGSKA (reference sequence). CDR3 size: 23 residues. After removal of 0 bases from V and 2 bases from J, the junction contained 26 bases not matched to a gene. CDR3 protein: CSARDRSLAGVAHVIGDTDTQYF. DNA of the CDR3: TGCAGTGCTAGAGATCGGTCCCTAGCGGGAGTCGCTCACGTTATAGGTGACACAGATACGCAGTATTTT.

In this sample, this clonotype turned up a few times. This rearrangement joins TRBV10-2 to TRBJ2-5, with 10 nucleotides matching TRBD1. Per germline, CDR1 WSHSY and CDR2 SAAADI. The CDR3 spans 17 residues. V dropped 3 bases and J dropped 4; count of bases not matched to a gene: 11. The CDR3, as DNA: TGCGCCAGCAGTGACGGAAGACAGGGGGCGCCCGGAGAGACCCAGTACTTC. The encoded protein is CASSDGRQGAPGETQYF.

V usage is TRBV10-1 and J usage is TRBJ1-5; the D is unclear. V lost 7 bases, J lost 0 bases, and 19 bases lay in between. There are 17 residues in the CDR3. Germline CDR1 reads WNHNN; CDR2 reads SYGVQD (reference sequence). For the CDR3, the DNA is TGCGCCAGCAAGGGCCTATGGTGCCCCGATAGCAATCAGCCCCAGCATTTT. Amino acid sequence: CASKGLWCPDSNQPQHF.

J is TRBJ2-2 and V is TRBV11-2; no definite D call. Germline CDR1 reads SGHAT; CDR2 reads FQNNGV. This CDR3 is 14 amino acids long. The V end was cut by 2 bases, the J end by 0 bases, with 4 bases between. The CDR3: CASSLFTNTGELFF. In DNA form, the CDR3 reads TGTGCCAGCAGCTTATTCACGAACACCGGGGAGCTGTTTTTT.

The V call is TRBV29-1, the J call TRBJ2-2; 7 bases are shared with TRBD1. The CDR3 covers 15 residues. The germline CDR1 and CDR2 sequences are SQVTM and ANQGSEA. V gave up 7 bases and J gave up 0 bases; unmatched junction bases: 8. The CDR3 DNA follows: TGCAGCGCCCAGACAGGGTCGGCGAACACCGGGGAGCTGTTTTTT. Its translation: CSAQTGSANTGELFF.

As DNA, the CDR3 is TGTGCCAGTACCCTTCAGGGTCCACGGCATCAGCCCCAGCATTTT. Translation: CASTLQGPRHQPQHF. The V and J genes are TRBV19 and TRBJ1-5; possible D gene TRBD1, 5 bases. The germline CDR1 and CDR2 sequences are LNHDA and SQIVND (reference sequence). This CDR3 is built from 15 residues. V was shortened by 7 bases and J by 5 bases, with 18 bases between the two germline ends.

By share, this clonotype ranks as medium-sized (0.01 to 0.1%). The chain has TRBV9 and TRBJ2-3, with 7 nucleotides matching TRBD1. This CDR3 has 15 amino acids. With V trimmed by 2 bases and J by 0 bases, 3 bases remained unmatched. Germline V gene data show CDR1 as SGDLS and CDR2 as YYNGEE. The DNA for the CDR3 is TGTGCCAGCAGCGTGGGACAGTCAAGCACAGATACGCAGTATTTT. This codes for CASSVGQSSTDTQYF.

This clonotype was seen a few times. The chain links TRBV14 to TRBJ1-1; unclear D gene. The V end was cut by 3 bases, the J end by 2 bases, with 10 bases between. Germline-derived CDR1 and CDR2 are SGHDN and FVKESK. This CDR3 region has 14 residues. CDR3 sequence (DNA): TGTGCCAGCAGCCACCTGAGCCGAAACACTGAAGCTTTCTTT. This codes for CASSHLSRNTEAFF.

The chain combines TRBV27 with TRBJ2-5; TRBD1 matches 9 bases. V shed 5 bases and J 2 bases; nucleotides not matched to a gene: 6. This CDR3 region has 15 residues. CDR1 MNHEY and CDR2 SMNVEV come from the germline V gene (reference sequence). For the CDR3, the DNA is TGTGCCAGCAGTAGAGACAGGGGGGTGCAAGAGACCCAGTACTTC. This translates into CASSRDRGVQETQYF.

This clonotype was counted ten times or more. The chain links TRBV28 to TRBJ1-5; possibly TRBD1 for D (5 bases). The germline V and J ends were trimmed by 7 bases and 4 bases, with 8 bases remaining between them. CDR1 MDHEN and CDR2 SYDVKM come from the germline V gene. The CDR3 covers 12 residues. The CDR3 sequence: CASTSGNQPQHF. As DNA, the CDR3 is TGTGCCAGCACCTCAGGGAATCAGCCCCAGCATTTT. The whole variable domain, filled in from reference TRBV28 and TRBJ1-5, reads DVKVTQSSRYLVKRTGEKVFLECVQDMDHENMFWYRQDPGLGLRLIYFSYDVKMKEKGDIPEGYSVSREKKERFSLILESASTNQTSMYLCASTSGNQPQHFGDGTRLSIL.

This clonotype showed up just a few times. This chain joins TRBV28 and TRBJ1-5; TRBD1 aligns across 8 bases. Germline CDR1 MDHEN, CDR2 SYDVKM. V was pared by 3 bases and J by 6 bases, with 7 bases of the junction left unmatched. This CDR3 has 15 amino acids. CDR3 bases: TGTGCCAGCAGTTTGCCGCGGACAGGGAGTCAGCCCCAGCATTTT. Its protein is CASSLPRTGSQPQHF.

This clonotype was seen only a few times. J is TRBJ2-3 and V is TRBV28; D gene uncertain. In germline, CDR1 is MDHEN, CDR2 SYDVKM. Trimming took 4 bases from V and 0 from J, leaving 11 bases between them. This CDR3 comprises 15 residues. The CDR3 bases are TGTGCCAGCAGTTCAGGTGGAACTAGCACAGATACGCAGTATTTT. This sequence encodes CASSSGGTSTDTQYF.

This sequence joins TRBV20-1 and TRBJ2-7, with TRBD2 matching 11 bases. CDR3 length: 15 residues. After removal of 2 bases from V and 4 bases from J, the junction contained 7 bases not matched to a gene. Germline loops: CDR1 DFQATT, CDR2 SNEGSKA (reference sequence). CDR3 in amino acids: CSARTPGLAEYEQYF. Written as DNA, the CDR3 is TGCAGTGCTAGAACTCCGGGACTAGCGGAGTACGAGCAGTACTTC.

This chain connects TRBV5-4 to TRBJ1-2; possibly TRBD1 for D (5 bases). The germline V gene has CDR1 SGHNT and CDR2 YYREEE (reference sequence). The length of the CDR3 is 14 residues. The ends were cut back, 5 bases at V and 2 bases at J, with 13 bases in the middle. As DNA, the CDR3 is TGTGCCAGCAGAAATGGGGGTACCAACTATGGCTACACCTTC. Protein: CASRNGGTNYGYTF.

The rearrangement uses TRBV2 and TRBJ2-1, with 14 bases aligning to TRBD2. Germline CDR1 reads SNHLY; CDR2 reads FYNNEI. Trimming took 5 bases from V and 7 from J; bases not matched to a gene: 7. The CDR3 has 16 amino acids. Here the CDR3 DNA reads TGTGCCAGCAGTCCTCGACTAGCGGGAGGGCCAAATGAGCAGTTCTTC. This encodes CASSPRLAGGPNEQFF. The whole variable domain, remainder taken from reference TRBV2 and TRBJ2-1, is EPEVTQTPSHQVTQMGQEVILRCVPISNHLYFYWYRQILGQKVEFLVSFYNNEISEKSEIFDDQFSVERPDGSNFTLKIRSTKLEDSAMYFCASSPRLAGGPNEQFFGPGTRLTVL.

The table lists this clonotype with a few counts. This CDR3 is CASSERTGVTYNEQFF. Written as DNA, the CDR3 is TGTGCCAGCAGTGAAAGAACAGGGGTCACCTACAATGAGCAGTTCTTC. The J gene is TRBJ2-1, the V gene TRBV6-1; TRBD1 agrees at 7 bases. The CDR3 extends over 16 amino acids. V dropped 2 bases and J dropped 2; count of bases not matched to a gene: 6. Germline V gene lookup returns CDR1 MNHNS and CDR2 SASEGT.

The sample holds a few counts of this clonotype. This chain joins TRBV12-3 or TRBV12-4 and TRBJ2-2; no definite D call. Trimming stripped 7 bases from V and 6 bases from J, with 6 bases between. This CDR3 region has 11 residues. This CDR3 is CASTRAGELFF. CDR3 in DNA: TGTGCCAGCACCCGAGCCGGGGAGCTGTTTTTT.

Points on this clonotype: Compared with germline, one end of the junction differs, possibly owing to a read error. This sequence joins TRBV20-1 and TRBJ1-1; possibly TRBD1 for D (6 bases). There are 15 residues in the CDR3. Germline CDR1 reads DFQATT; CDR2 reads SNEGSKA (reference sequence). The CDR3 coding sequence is TGCAGTGCTCGAGATCCGGGACATCCGAACACTGAAGCTTTCTTT. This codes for CSARDPGHPNTEAFF.

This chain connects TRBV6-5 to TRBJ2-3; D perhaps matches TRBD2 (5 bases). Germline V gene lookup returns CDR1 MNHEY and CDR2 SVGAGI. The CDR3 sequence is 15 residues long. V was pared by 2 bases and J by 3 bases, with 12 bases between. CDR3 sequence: CASSYVRERTDTQYF. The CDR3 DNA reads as TGTGCCAGCAGTTACGTTCGGGAACGGACAGATACGCAGTATTTT.

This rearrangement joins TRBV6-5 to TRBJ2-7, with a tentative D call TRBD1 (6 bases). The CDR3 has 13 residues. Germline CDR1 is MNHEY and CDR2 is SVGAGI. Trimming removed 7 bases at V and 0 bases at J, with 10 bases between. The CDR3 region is CASKRQVSYEQYF. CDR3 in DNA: TGTGCCAGCAAGCGACAGGTCTCCTACGAGCAGTACTTC.

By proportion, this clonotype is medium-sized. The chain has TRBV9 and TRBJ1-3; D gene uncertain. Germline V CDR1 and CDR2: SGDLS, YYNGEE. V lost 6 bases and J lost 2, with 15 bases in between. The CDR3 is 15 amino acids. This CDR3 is CASNASPGPGNTIYF. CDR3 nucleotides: TGTGCCAGCAACGCCTCCCCAGGCCCTGGAAACACCATATATTTT. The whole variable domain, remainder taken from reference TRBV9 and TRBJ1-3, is DSGVTQTPKHLITATGQRVTLRCSPRSGDLSVYWYQQSLDQGLQFLIQYYNGEERAKGNILERFSAQQFPDLHSELNLSSLELGDSALYFCASNASPGPGNTIYFGEGSWLTVV.

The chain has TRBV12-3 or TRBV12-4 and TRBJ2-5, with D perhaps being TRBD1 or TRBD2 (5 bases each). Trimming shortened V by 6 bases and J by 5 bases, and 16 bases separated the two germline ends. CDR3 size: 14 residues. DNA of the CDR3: TGTGCCAGCAGGTGGGGGTCGGGTACGGAGACCCAGTACTTC. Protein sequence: CASRWGSGTETQYF.

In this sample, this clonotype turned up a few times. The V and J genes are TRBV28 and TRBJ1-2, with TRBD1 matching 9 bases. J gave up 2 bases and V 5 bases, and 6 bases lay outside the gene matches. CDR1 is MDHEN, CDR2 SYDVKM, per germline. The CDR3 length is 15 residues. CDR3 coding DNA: TGTGCCAGCAGTCCGTGGGACAGGGTAAACTATGGCTACACCTTC. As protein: CASSPWDRVNYGYTF.

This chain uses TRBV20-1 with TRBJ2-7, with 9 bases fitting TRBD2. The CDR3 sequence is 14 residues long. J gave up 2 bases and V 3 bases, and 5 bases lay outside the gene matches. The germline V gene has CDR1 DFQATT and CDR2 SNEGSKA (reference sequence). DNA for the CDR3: TGCAGTGCTAGGGATAGCGGGAGAACCTACGAGCAGTACTTC. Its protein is CSARDSGRTYEQYF.

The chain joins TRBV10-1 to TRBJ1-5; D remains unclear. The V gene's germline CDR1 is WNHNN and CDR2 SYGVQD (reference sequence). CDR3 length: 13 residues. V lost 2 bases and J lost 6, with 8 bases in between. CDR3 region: CASSEGVGQPQHF. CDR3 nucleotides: TGCGCCAGCAGTGAGGGGGTCGGTCAGCCCCAGCATTTT.

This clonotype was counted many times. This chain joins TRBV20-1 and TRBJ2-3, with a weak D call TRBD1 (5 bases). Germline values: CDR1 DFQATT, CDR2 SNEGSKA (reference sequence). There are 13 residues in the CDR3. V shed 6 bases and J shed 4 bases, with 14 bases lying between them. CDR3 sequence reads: CSALRQTSDTQYF. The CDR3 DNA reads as TGCAGTGCACTTCGACAGACTTCAGATACGCAGTATTTT.

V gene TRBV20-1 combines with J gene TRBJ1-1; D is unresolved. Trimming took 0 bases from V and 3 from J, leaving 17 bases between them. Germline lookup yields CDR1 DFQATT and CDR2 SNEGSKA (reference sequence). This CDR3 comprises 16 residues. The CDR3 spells CSARDIFGRGDTEAFF. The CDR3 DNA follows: TGCAGTGCTAGAGATATCTTCGGGAGAGGAGACACTGAAGCTTTCTTT.